This T cell receptor (beta chain) was found in a study of T cells after yellow fever vaccination. In germline, CDR1 is DFQATT, CDR2 SNEGSKA (reference sequence). The junction had 14 bases not matched to a gene; V was cut back by 1 base and J by 5 bases. The CDR3 runs 18 residues. By 5'RACE template switching, TCR cDNA was produced, with a universal primer site and UMIs added in the process. TCRdb reanalysed the 5' RACE reads using MiXCR and keeps one entry per CDR3 protein. This sample yields a few hundred thousand distinct CDR3 sequences, of which 4.1% are seen a single time; roughly 24% belongs to the top ten. To note about this clonotype: Antigen unknown.

Findings and limits, study-wide: Repertoires sorted by FACS could include abundant clonotypes that are contaminants from the bulk population. At under 98% for CD4 and about 88% for CD8, most primary-vaccination clones showed up again after the booster. Though it reached lower strength, the secondary response hit its peak faster, day 5 versus 15.

V and J are TRBV20-1 and TRBJ1-5, with 10 bases that match TRBD1. The specimen was PBMCs, collected 5 days after the yellow fever booster vaccination. This TCR came from a man between 18 and 29 years old who received the YFV17D yellow fever vaccine. CDR3 loop: CSARVTGTGVTGYQPQHF. The CDR3 DNA reads as TGCAGTGCTAGAGTCACCGGGACAGGGGTTACGGGTTATCAGCCCCAGCATTTT.